The 20 T cell receptor beta chains listed next were all sequenced from one sample in a study of tumor-infiltrating lymphocytes in primary liver carcinoma. Germline DNA was also extracted, and blood RNA derived from unsorted whole blood. Total RNA (around 500 ng) served as template for TCR beta cDNA synthesis primed by a constant-region primer. Libraries covering TCR beta were generated through three nested multiplex PCR rounds (using a slightly modified ARM-PCR). The opening two PCR rounds, around 9 cycles each, paired TRBV1-TRBV30 forward primers with a C-beta reverse primer. A single record per CDR3 protein comes from TCRdb applying MiXCR to the multiplex PCR reads. The sample includes fewer than 350,000 distinct CDR3 sequences, approximately 65% of them seen just once. What was sequenced was peripheral blood. These receptors were collected from a man aged 35-49 years with primary liver carcinoma and hepatitis B virus infection.

This clonotype was recorded a few times. This may come from a read error, since a much larger clone is one base off. This chain links TRBV29-1 with TRBJ2-7; D possibly matches TRBD1 or TRBD2 (5 bases each). This CDR3 region has 10 residues. V was cut by 8 bases and J by 4 bases, with 9 bases left in between. Germline-derived CDR1 and CDR2 are SQVTM and ANQGSEA. The DNA for the CDR3 is TGCAGCATGGGGACGTACGAGCAGTACTTC. The encoded protein is CSMGTYEQYF.

V and J are TRBV5-1 and TRBJ2-3; TRBD1 might be the D (6 bases). Germline CDR1 is SGHRS and CDR2 is YFSETQ. The CDR3 runs to 15 residues. V lost 4 bases to trimming and J lost 1 base, with 13 bases between them. For the CDR3, the DNA is TGCGCCAGCAGCATTGGGACAAGGGGCACAGATACGCAGTATTTT. As protein: CASSIGTRGTDTQYF.

Notes on this clonotype: A much larger clonotype is one base distant, so this may be a read error. V is TRBV4-2 and J is TRBJ1-4, with TRBD1 matching over 8 bases. This CDR3 has 14 amino acids. The germline CDR1 and CDR2 sequences are LGHNA and YNFKEQ. The CDR3, as DNA: TGTGCCAACAGCCAAGACGACAGGGGAGAAAAACTGTTTTTT. Residues: CANSQDDRGEKLFF.

For this clonotype: A read error may explain this, as a much larger clone is one base away. This chain connects TRBV12-3 or TRBV12-4 to TRBJ1-4, with no clear D. CDR3 length equals 11 residues. CDR3: CASSFREKLLF. The CDR3 DNA is TGTGCCAGCAGTTTTCGGGAAAAACTGCTTTTT.

DNA of the CDR3: TGCGCCAGCTCCGGAGCAGATACGCAGTATTTT. This sequence encodes CASSGADTQYF. This chain joins TRBV4-1 and TRBJ2-3; unclear D gene. V lost 8 bases and J 4 bases, leaving 7 bases between the germline ends. CDR1 and CDR2 from the germline V gene are MGHRA and YSYEKL. The CDR3 is 11 residues long.

A note on this clonotype: One base away lies a much larger clone, so this may be a sequencing read error. The V gene is TRBV6-5, the J gene TRBJ2-7, with D tentatively TRBD1 (5 bases). Germline CDR1 is MNHEY and CDR2 is SVGAGI. The CDR3 is 15 residues long. In nucleotides, the CDR3 is TGTGCCAGCAGTACGACGACAGTTCCTACCTACGAGAAGTACTTC. Residues: CASSTTTVPTYEKYF.

Notes on this clonotype: Compared with germline, one end of the junction differs, possibly owing to a read error. V gene TRBV4-2 combines with J gene TRBJ2-2; D tentatively reads TRBD1 or TRBD2 (5 bases each). The germline V gene encodes CDR1 LGHNA and CDR2 YNFKEQ. CDR3 length: 15 residues. The chain's CDR3 is CVSSQEGTVSGELFF. The CDR3 DNA follows: TGTGTCAGCAGCCAGGAAGGGACCGTATCCGGGGAGCTGTTTTTT.

About this clonotype: Germline and junction disagree at one end, which may indicate a read error. V gene TRBV7-8 combines with J gene TRBJ2-7; 8 nucleotides line up with TRBD1. This CDR3 is 14 amino acids long. Per germline, CDR1 SGHVS and CDR2 FQNEAQ. The CDR3 is CASSLRQGIYGQYF. Written as DNA, the CDR3 is TGTGCCAGCAGCCTCCGACAGGGGATCTACGGGCAGTACTTC.

As for this clonotype: Lacking the conserved final phenylalanine or tryptophan, this CDR3 likely reflects a read error. The DNA is left out, because the CDR3 cannot be placed on it with certainty; the CDR3 is given as TCRdb lists it. This chain connects TRBV12-3 or TRBV12-4 to TRBJ2-7; the table assigns TRBD1, which was not confirmed against the DNA. The CDR3 extends over 12 residues, inclusive of both ends. CDR3 region: CASSPGSDKQHS.

On this clonotype: Possible read error: a much larger clone is one base away. The chain links TRBV6-6 to TRBJ1-1; 7 nucleotides align to TRBD1. The germline V gene encodes CDR1 MNHNY and CDR2 SVGAGI (reference sequence). This CDR3 spans 13 amino acids. V shed 4 bases and J 4 bases; nucleotides not matched to a gene: 3. CDR3 amino acids: CASSSGGSTEAFF. CDR3 coding DNA: TGTGCCAGCAGTTCAGGGGGGAGCACTGAAGCTTTCTTT.

The J gene is TRBJ2-2, the V gene TRBV7-3; 9 positions match TRBD2. Per the germline V gene, CDR1 is SGHTA and CDR2 is FQGTGA. V lost 4 bases and J lost 4; bases outside the gene matches: 4. CDR3 length: 15 residues. The CDR3 loop is CASSSPGLATGELFF. DNA for the CDR3: TGTGCCAGCAGCTCCCCGGGACTAGCCACCGGGGAGCTGTTTTTT.

This chain joins TRBV10-3 and TRBJ2-7; maybe TRBD2 (5 bases). CDR1 ENHRY and CDR2 SYGVKD come from the germline V gene. Trimming removed 8 bases at V and 7 bases at J, with 24 bases between. This CDR3 has 15 residues. CDR3 nucleotides: TGTGCCATCGGGAGCCAGGCTCCCTCCTCCTCTGAGCAGTACTTC. Translation gives CAIGSQAPSSSEQYF.

The chain uses TRBV5-4 and TRBJ2-1, with TRBD2 matching over 7 bases. J was trimmed by 3 bases and V by 5 bases; bases with no gene match: 11. Germline V CDR1 and CDR2: SGHNT, YYREEE (reference sequence). The CDR3 sequence is 16 residues long. The CDR3 coding sequence is TGTGCCAGCAGGCTCTATGGGGGGGTGTTCTACAATGAGCAGTTCTTC. Its translation: CASRLYGGVFYNEQFF.

Concerning this clonotype: Mismatch with germline at one junction end may stem from a read error. V usage is TRBV6-1 and J usage is TRBJ2-3; the D gene is possibly TRBD2 (6 bases). The germline V gene has CDR1 MNHNS and CDR2 SASEGT. The CDR3 has 14 amino acids. The CDR3 is CARSEGLRPDTQYF. For the CDR3, the DNA is TGTGCCAGGAGTGAAGGACTACGGCCAGATACGCAGTATTTT.

This clonotype was detected many times. The CDR3, as DNA: TGTGCCAGCAGGGGGATCCGCTCTCGACAGTATAGCTCCTACGAGCAGTACTTC. As protein: CASRGIRSRQYSSYEQYF. The rearrangement joins TRBV12-3 or TRBV12-4 to TRBJ2-7; possible D gene TRBD1, 5 bases. The V and J ends lost 6 bases and 0 bases respectively, with 24 bases between them. This CDR3 comprises 18 residues.

This clonotype is a singleton in its sample. One junction end disagrees with the germline gene, perhaps due to a read error. This chain connects TRBV6-5 to TRBJ2-2, with 12 bases matching TRBD2. This CDR3 contains 16 residues. The V gene's germline CDR1 is MNHEY and CDR2 SVGAGI. In DNA form, the CDR3 reads TGTGCCAGCAGTTACTCGACTAGCGGGAGACCCGGGGAGCCGTTTTTT. Its protein is CASSYSTSGRPGEPFF.

This sequence joins TRBV5-1 and TRBJ2-7; no firm D call. The V end was cut by 4 bases, the J end by 1 base, with 18 bases between. This CDR3 has 16 amino acids. Germline CDR1 is SGHRS and CDR2 is YFSETQ. The CDR3 loop is CASSPTRGGRSYEQYF. In DNA form, the CDR3 reads TGCGCCAGCAGCCCCACCCGTGGCGGTAGATCCTACGAGCAGTACTTC.

The table lists this clonotype with many counts. V is TRBV11-2 and J is TRBJ2-5, with 7 positions matching TRBD2. V lost 5 bases, J lost 0 bases, and 15 bases stayed unmatched. This CDR3 contains 18 residues. The germline gives CDR1 SGHAT, CDR2 FQNNGV. As DNA, the CDR3 is TGTGCCAGCAGCCCACTGGAGACGGAAGCGGGGTACCAAGAGACCCAGTACTTC. The encoded protein is CASSPLETEAGYQETQYF.

As regards this clonotype: The CDR3 ends on some other residue instead of the conserved phenylalanine or tryptophan, so this is likely a read error. This chain connects TRBV6-2 or TRBV6-3 to TRBJ1-1; D call uncertain. Germline V gene data show CDR1 as MNHEY and CDR2 as SVGEGT. This CDR3 is built from 13 residues. This CDR3 reads CTSSEHRGTEAFL. DNA of the CDR3: TGTACCAGCAGTGAACATAGAGGAACTGAAGCTTTCCTT.

As to this clonotype: This may come from a read error, since a much larger clone is one base off. The chain recombines TRBV5-1 with TRBJ2-7, with a possible D match to TRBD1 (6 bases). Germline CDR1 reads SGHRS; CDR2 reads YFSETQ. Trimming took 0 bases from V and 5 from J, leaving 12 bases between them. This CDR3 is 14 amino acids long. CDR3 nucleotide sequence: TGCGCCAGCAGCTTGGGACAGGTGTCGAACGAGCAGTACTTC. Protein sequence: CASSLGQVSNEQYF.